This T cell receptor beta chain was captured in a study of healthy donors' naive CD4 and CD8 T cells. Study-level findings and limits: Positive CDR3 charge linked to CD4+ cells, negative to CD8+ cells. About 13% of CD4/CD8 propensity variance appeared explained by V, J and CDR3 charge. Chains were not paired, since alpha and beta were sequenced in bulk. The study did not address homeostatic proliferation effects in naive T cells.

TCR libraries were built from approximately 0.45 ug of total RNA by linear amplification. TCRdb fed the reads into MiXCR, producing one record per CDR3 protein. The sample has 180,000 or so distinct CDR3 sequences, 65% to 75% seen once; the top ten hold more than 2%. Germline V gene sequence: CDR1 SGHRS, CDR2 YFSETQ. V lost 4 bases and J lost 3; bases outside the gene matches: 8. CDR3 length: 16 amino acids. Comment on this clonotype: The antigen is unknown.

The TCR was taken from a pool of human donors in good health; the sample pools cells from several healthy donors. The chain joins TRBV5-1 to TRBJ2-7, with 12 nucleotides matching TRBD2. The sequenced sample was naive CD4+ and CD8+ T cells sorted from blood, pooled from several donors. The CDR3 sequence: CASSLGLAGRDYEQYF. CDR3 DNA: TGCGCCAGCAGCCTCGGACTAGCGGGACGGGACTACGAGCAGTACTTC.